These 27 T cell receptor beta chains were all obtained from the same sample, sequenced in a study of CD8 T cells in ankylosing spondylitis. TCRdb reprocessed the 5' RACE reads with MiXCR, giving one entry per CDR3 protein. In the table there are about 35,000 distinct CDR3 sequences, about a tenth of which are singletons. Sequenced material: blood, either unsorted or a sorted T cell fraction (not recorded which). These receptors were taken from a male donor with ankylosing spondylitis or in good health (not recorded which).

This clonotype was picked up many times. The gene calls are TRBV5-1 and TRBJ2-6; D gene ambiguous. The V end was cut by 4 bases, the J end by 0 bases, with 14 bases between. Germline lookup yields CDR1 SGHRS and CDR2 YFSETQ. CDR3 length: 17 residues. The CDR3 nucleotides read TGCGCCAGCAGCGGTTCCCTAGATCGCTCTGGGGCCAACGTCCTGACTTTC. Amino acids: CASSGSLDRSGANVLTF.

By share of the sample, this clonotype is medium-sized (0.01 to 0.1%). The CDR3 sequence: CASSSYTLKDEQFF. The CDR3 coding sequence is TGTGCCAGCAGCTCCTACACCCTAAAGGATGAGCAGTTCTTC. This rearrangement joins TRBV11-2 to TRBJ2-1; no clear D gene. The ends were cut back, 4 bases at V and 8 bases at J, with 15 bases in the middle. CDR3 length equals 14 residues. Looked up from germline, CDR1 is SGHAT and CDR2 is FQNNGV.

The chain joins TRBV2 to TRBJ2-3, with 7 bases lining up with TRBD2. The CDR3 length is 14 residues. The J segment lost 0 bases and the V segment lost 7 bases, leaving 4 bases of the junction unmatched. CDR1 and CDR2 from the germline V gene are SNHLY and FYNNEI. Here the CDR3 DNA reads TGTGCCAGCACGGGGACTACTAGCACAGATACGCAGTATTTT. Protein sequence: CASTGTTSTDTQYF.

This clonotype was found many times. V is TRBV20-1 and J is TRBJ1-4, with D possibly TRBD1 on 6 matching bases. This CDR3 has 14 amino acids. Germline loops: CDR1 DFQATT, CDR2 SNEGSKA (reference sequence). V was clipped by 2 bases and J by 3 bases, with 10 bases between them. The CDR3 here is CSARRGPANEKLFF. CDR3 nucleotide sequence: TGCAGTGCTAGACGGGGGCCGGCTAATGAAAAACTGTTTTTT.

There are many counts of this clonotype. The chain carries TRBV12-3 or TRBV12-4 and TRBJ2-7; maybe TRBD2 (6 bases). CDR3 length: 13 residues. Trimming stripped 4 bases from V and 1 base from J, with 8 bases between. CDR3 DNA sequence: TGTGCCAGCAGTTCGGACTATTCCTACGAGCAGTACTTC. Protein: CASSSDYSYEQYF.

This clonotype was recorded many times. This CDR3 reads CASSHYHQETQYF. In DNA form, the CDR3 reads TGTGCCAGCAGCCATTATCACCAAGAGACCCAGTACTTC. The chain carries TRBV3-1 and TRBJ2-5; no clear D. Germline V gene data show CDR1 as LGHDT and CDR2 as YNNKEL (reference sequence). The V end was cut by 3 bases, the J end by 0 bases, with 5 bases between. There are 13 residues in the CDR3.

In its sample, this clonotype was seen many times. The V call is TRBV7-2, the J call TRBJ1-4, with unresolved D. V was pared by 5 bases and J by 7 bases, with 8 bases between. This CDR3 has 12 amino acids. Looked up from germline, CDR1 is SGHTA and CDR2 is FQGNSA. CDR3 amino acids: CASSLGGEKLFF. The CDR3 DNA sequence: TGTGCCAGCAGCCTAGGAGGTGAAAAACTGTTTTTT.

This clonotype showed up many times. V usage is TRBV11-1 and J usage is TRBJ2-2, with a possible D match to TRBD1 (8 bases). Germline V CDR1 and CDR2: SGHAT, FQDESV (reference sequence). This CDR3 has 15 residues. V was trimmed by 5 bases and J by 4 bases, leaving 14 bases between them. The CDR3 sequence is CASSVTGGGTGELFF. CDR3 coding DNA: TGTGCCAGCAGCGTAACAGGGGGGGGCACCGGGGAGCTGTTTTTT.

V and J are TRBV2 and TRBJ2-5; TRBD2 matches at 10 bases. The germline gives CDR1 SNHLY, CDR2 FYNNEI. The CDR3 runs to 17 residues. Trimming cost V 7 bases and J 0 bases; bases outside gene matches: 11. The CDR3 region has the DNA TGTGCCAGCACTGGACTAGCGGTGCGGCCCCACCAAGAGACCCAGTACTTC. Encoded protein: CASTGLAVRPHQETQYF.

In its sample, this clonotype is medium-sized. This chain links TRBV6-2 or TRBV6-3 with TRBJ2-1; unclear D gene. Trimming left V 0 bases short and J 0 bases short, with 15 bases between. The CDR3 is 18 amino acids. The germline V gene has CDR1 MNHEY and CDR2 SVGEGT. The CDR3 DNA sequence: TGTGCCAGCAGTTACTCGAAGCGCACCCAGAGCTCCTACAATGAGCAGTTCTTC. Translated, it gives CASSYSKRTQSSYNEQFF.

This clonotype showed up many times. CDR3: CASSRRLAGGGASYNEQFF. In nucleotides, the CDR3 is TGTGCCAGCAGCCGAAGACTAGCGGGAGGGGGGGCCTCCTACAATGAGCAGTTCTTC. V usage is TRBV11-2 and J usage is TRBJ2-1, with 14 bases matching TRBD2. V lost 5 bases and J lost 0; bases outside the gene matches: 9. The CDR3 has 19 amino acids. CDR1 is SGHAT, CDR2 FQNNGV, per germline. Variable domain in full (rest from reference TRBV11-2 and TRBJ2-1): EAGVAQSPRYKIIEKRQSVAFWCNPISGHATLYWYQQILGQGPKLLIQFQNNGVVDDSQLPKDRFSAERLKGVDSTLKIQPAKLEDSAVYLCASSRRLAGGGASYNEQFFGPGTRLTVL.

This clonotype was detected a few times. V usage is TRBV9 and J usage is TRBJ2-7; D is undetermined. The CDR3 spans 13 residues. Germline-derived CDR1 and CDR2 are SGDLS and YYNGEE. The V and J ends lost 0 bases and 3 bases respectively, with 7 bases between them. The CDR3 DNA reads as TGTGCCAGCAGCGTAGCACAGAGCTACGAGCAGTACTTC. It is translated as CASSVAQSYEQYF.

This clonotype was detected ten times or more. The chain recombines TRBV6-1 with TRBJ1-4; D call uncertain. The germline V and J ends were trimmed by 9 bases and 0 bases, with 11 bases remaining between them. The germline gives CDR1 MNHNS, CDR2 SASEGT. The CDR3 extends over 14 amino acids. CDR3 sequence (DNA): TGTGCCAGTACGACAAGTGCAACTAATGAAAAACTGTTTTTT. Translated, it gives CASTTSATNEKLFF.

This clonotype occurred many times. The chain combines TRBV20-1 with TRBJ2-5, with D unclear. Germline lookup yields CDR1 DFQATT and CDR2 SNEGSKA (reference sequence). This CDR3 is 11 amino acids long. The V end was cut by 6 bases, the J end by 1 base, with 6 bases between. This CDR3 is CSAPLQETQYF. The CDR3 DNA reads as TGCAGTGCCCCCCTCCAAGAGACCCAGTACTTC.

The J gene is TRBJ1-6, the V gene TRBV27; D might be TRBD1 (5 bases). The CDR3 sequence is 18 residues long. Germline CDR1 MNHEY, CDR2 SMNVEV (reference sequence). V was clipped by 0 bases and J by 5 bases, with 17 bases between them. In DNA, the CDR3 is TGTGCCAGCAGTTTATCGTTCTCTGGGGCGCCTAATAATTCACCCCTCCACTTT. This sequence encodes CASSLSFSGAPNNSPLHF.

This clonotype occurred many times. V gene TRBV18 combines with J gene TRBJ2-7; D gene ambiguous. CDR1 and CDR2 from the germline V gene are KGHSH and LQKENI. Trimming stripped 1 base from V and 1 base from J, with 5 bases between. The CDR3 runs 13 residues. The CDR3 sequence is CASSPLASYEQYF. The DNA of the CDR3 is TGTGCCAGCTCACCACTCGCGTCCTACGAGCAGTACTTC.

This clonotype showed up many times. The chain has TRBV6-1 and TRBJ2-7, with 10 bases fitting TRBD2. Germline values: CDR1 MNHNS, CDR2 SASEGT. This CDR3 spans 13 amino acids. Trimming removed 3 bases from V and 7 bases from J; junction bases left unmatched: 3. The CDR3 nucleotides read TGTGCCAGCAGTGAGTCTAGCGGGGGTGAGCAGTACTTC. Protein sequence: CASSESSGGEQYF.

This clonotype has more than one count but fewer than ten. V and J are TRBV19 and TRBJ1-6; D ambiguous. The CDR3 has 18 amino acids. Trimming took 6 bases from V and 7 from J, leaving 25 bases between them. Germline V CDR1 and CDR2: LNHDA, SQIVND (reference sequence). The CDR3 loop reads CASRRTVNWARTNSPLHF. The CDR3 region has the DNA TGTGCCAGTAGGCGGACCGTCAACTGGGCAAGAACAAATTCACCCCTCCACTTT.

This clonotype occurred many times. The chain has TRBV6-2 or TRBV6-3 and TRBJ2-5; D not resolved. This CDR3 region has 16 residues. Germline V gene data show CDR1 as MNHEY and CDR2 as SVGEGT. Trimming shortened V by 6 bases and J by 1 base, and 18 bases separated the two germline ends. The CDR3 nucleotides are TGTGCCAGCAGATGGGCGACCGGAGCTCTCCAAGAGACCCAGTACTTC. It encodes CASRWATGALQETQYF.

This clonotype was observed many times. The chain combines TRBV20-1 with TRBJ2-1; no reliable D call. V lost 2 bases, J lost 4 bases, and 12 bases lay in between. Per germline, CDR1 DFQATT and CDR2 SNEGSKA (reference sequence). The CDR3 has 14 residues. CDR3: CSARPPAGYNEQFF. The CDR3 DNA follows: TGCAGTGCTAGACCGCCGGCAGGATACAATGAGCAGTTCTTC.

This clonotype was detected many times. The CDR3 protein is CSARETGTGELYGQFF. The CDR3 coding sequence is TGCAGTGCTAGAGAGACCGGGACAGGGGAACTTTATGGGCAGTTCTTC. This rearrangement joins TRBV20-1 to TRBJ2-1; 10 bases align to TRBD1. The CDR3 is made up of 16 amino acids. Germline assignment: CDR1 DFQATT and CDR2 SNEGSKA (reference sequence). Losses at the gene ends were 0 bases for V and 12 bases for J; bases not matched to a gene: 14.

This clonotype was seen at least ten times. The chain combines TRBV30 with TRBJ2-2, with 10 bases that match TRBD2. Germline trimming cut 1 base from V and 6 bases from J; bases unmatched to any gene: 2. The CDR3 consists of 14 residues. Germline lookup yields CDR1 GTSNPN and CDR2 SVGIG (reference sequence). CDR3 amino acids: CAWSAGTSAGELFF. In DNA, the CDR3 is TGTGCCTGGAGTGCCGGGACTAGCGCCGGGGAGCTGTTTTTT.

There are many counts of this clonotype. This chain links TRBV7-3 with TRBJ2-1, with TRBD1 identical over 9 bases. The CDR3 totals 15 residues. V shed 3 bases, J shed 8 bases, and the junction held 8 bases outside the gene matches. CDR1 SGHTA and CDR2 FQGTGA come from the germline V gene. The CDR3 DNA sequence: TGTGCCAGCAGCTTTGGCACAGGGGGCTTCCATGAGCAGTTCTTC. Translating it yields CASSFGTGGFHEQFF.

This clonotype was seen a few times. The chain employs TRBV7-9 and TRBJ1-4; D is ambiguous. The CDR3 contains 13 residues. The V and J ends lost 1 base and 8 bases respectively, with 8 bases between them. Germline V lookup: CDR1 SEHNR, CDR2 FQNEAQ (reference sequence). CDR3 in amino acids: CASSLELGEKLFF. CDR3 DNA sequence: TGTGCCAGCAGCTTAGAATTAGGCGAAAAACTGTTTTTT.

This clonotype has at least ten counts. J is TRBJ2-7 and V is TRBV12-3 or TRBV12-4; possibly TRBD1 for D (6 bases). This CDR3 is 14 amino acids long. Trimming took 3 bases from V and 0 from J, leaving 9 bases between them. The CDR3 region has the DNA TGTGCCAGCAGTTTGGGGGCGGACTCCTACGAGCAGTACTTC. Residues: CASSLGADSYEQYF.

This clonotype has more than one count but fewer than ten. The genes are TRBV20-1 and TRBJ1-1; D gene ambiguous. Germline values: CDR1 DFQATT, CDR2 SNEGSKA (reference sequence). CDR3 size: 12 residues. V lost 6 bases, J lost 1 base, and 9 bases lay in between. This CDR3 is CSARRGNTEAFF. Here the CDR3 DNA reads TGCAGTGCCCGGCGGGGGAACACTGAAGCTTTCTTT.

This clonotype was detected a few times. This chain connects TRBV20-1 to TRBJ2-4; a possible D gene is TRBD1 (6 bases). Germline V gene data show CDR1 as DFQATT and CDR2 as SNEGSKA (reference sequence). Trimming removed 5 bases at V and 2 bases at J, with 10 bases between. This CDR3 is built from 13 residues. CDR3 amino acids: CSAGDISKNIQYF. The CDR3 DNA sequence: TGCAGTGCTGGGGACATTTCCAAAAACATTCAGTACTTC.